This T cell receptor (beta chain) was recorded in a study of blood T cell repertoires in COVID-19. Study in general: Researchers got acute and convalescent COVID-19 samples from the United States, Italy and Spain. In each case, the material was cDNA or gDNA derived from T cells, B-cell-depleted T cells, or PBMCs.

This clone appeared once. In the original workflow: Scientists estimated how many nucleated cells there were by amplifying reference gene primers. Sequencing was performed with immunoSEQ multiplex PCR; in TCRdb, only in-frame clones are kept and a portion is missing. The DNA gave D and trimming, while V, J and clone size come from that table. In the table there are about 210,000 clones, approximately 85% of which are singletons. Specimen: peripheral blood. The source is a woman aged 45-59 years with active or convalescent COVID-19.

DNA for the CDR3: TGCGCCAGCAGCCAAGAGGCGGGGAGTATGGACTATGGCTACACCTTC. It yields the protein CASSQEAGSMDYGYTF. The chain employs TRBV4-1 and TRBJ1-2, with D hard to call. Germline-derived CDR1 and CDR2 are MGHRA and YSYEKL. There are 16 residues in the CDR3. The ends were cut back, 0 bases at V and 3 bases at J, with 14 bases in the middle.